Here is one TCR beta chain with its context. Its antigen is not identified. This entry belongs to a study of T cells in tuberculosis. Across the whole study: CD1B tetramers identified T cells specific for mycobacterial lipid GMM. In South Africa, adults with active tuberculosis were compared with IGRA-negative and latently infected IGRA-positive adolescents.

TCRdb keeps only in-frame clones here, not all; method: immunoSEQ multiplex PCR. The data contain tens of thousands of clones, 95% to 96% of them seen just once; the ten biggest clones take up roughly 2.5%. This CDR3 comprises 17 residues. J lost 5 bases, V lost 2 bases, and 11 bases had no gene match. Looked up from germline, CDR1 is SGHTA and CDR2 is FQGNSA. Whole-study results and caveats: Smaller alpha distances in active tuberculosis partly reflected shorter CDR3-alpha lengths.

The TCR was taken from a donor aged 10-29 years with latent tuberculosis or without tuberculosis infection. The chain couples TRBV7-2 to TRBJ2-1, with 8 bases that match TRBD2. The sequenced sample consisted of PBMCs. For the CDR3, the DNA is TGTGCCAGCAGCTTATTTACGGTGCGGGAGGCAAACAATGAGCAGTTCTTC. Translating gives CASSLFTVREANNEQFF.